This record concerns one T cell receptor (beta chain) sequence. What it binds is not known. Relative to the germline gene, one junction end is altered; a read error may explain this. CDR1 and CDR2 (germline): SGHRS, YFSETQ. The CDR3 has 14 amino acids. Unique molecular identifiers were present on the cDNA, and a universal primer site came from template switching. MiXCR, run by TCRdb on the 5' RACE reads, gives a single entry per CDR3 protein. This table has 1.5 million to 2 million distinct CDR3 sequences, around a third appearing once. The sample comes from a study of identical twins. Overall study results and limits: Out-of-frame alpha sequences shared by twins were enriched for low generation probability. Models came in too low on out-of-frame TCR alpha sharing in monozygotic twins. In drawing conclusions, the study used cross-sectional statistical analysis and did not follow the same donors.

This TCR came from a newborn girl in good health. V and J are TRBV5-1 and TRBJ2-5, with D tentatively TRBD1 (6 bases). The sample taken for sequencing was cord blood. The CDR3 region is CASSLRGKQETRYF. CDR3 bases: TGCGCCAGCAGCTTGAGGGGGAAGCAAGAGACCCGGTACTTC. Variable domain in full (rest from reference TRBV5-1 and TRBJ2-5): KAGVTQTPRYLIKTRGQQVTLSCSPISGHRSVSWYQQTPGQGLQFLFEYFSETQRNKGNFPGRFSGRQFSNSRSEMNVSTLELGDSALYLCASSLRGKQETRYFGPGTRLLVL.